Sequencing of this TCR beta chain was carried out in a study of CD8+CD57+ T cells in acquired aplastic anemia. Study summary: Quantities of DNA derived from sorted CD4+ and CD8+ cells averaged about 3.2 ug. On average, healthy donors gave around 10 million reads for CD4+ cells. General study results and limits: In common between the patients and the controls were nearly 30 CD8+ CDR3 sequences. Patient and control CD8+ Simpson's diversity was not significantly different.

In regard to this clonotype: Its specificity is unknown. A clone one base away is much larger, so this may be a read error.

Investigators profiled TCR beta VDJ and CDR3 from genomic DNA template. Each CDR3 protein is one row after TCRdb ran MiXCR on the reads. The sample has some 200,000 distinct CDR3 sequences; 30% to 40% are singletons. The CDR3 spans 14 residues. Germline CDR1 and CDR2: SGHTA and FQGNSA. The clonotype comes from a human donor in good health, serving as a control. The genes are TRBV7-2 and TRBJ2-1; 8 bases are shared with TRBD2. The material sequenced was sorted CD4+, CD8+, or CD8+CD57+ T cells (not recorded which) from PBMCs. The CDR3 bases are TGTGCCTGCAGTTTAGCGGGGACTACCAATGAGCAGTTCTTC. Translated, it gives CACSLAGTTNEQFF.